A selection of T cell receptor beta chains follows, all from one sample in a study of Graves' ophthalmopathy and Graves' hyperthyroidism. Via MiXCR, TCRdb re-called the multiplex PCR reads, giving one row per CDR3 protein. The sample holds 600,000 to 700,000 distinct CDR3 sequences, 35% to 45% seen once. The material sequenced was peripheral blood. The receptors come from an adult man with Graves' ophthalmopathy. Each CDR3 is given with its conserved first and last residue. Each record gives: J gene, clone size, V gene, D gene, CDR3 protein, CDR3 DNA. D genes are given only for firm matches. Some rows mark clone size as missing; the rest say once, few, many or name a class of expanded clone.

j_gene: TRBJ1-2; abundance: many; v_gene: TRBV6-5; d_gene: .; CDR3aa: CASSRDTGYGYTF; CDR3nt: TGTGCCAGCAGTCGGGACACCGGCTATGGCTACACCTTC
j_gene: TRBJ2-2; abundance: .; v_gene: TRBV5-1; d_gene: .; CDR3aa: CASSTRPDGELFF; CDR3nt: TGCGCCAGCAGCACCCGACCGGACGGGGAGCTGTTTTTT
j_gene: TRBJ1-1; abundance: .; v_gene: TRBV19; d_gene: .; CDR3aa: CASSIALQGWNTEAFF; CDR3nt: TGTGCCAGTAGTATAGCCCTACAGGGCTGGAACACTGAAGCTTTCTTT
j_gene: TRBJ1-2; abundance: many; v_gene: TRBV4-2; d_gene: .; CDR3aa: CASSQDTGDYGYTF; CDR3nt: TGTGCCAGCAGCCAAGACACGGGAGACTATGGCTACACCTTC
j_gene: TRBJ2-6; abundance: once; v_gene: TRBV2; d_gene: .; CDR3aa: CASSPSNEEGTGANVLTF; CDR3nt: TGTGCCAGCTCACCCTCCAACGAGGAGGGAACTGGGGCCAACGTCCTGACTTTC
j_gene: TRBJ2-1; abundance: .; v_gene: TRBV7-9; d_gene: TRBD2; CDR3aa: CASSERGEFF; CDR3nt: TGTGCCAGCAGTGAGCGGGGGGAGTTCTTC
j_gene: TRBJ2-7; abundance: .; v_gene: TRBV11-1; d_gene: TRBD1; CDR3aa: CASSLSVPSARETGTASYEQYF; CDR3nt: TGTGCCAGCAGTCTATCCGTTCCCAGTGCTAGAGAAACCGGGACAGCCTCCTACGAGCAGTACTTC
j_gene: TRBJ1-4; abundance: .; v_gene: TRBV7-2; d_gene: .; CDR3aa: CASSKGVASGKLFF; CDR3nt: TGTGCCAGCTCCAAGGGGGTGGCCTCTGGAAAACTGTTTTTT
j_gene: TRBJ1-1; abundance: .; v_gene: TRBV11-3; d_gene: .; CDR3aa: CASTPGKKNTEAFF; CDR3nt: TGTGCCAGCACCCCGGGCAAGAAGAACACTGAAGCTTTCTTT
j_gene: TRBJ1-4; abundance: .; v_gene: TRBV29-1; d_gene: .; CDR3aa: CSVVGRDEKLFF; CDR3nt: TGCAGCGTTGTGGGGCGAGATGAAAAACTGTTTTTT
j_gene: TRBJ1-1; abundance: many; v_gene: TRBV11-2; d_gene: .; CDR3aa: CASSFQGDTEAFF; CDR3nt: TGTGCCAGCAGCTTTCAGGGTGACACTGAAGCTTTCTTT
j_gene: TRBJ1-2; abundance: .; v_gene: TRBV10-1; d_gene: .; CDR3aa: CASSGYTF; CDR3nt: TGCGCCAGCAGTGGCTACACCTTC
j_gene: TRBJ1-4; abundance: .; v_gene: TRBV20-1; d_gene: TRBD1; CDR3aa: CSARDQGQGTEKLFF; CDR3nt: TGCAGTGCTAGAGATCAGGGACAGGGGACTGAAAAACTGTTTTTT
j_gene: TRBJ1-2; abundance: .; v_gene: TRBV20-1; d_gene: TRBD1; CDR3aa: CSAGERDRASTF; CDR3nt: TGCAGTGCTGGAGAGCGGGACAGGGCATCAACCTTC
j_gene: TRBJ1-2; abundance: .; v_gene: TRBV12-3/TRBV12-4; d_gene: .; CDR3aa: CASGLTVRDDNYGYTF; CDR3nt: TGTGCTAGTGGTTTGACAGTTCGGGATGATAACTATGGCTACACCTTC
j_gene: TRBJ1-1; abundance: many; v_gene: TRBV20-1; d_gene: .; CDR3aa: CSASDPRKSEAFF; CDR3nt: TGCAGTGCTAGCGACCCGAGGAAAAGTGAAGCTTTCTTT
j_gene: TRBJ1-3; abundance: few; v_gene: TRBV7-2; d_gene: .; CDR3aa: CASSQVQSYSGNTIYF; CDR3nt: TGTGCCAGCAGCCAAGTACAGTCCTACTCTGGAAACACCATATATTTT
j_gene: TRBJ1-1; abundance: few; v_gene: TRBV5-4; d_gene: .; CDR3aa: CASSGQGRWTEAFF; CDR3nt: TGCGCCAGCAGCGGCCAGGGTAGGTGGACTGAAGCTTTCTTT
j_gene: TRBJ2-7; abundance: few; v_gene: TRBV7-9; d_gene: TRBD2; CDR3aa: CASSQERTSGGASPGEQYF; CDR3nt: TGTGCCAGCAGCCAAGAGAGGACTAGCGGGGGGGCCAGCCCGGGGGAGCAGTACTTC
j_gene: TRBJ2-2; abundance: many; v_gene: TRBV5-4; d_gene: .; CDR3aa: CASRRSNTGELFF; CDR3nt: TGTGCCAGCAGGCGGTCGAACACCGGGGAGCTGTTTTTT
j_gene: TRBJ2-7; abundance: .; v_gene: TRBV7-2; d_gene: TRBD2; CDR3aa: CASSQGLAGIEQYF; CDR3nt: TGTGCCAGCAGCCAGGGACTAGCGGGAATTGAGCAGTACTTC
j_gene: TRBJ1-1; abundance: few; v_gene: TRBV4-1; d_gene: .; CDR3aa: CASSQDRTRQGSMNTEAFF; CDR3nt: TGCGCCAGCAGCCAAGATCGGACCAGGCAGGGGAGTATGAACACTGAAGCTTTCTTT
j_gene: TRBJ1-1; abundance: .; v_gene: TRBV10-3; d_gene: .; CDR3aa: CAISEGTNTEAFF; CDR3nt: TGTGCCATCAGTGAGGGGACAAACACTGAAGCTTTCTTT
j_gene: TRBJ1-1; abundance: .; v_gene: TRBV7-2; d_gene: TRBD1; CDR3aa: CASSQVLPGTGGPGDTEAFF; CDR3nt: TGCGCCAGCAGCCAAGTCCTCCCCGGGACAGGGGGTCCGGGAGACACTGAAGCTTTCTTT
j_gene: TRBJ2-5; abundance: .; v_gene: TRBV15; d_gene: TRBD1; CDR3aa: CATSSSPPGTGAETQYF; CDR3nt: TGTGCCACCAGCAGCTCCCCCCCCGGGACAGGGGCCGAGACCCAGTACTTC
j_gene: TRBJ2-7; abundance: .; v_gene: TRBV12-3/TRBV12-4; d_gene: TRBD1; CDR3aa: CASSLEGTGGDEQYF; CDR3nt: TGTGCCAGCAGTCTTGAAGGGACAGGGGGCGACGAGCAGTACTTC
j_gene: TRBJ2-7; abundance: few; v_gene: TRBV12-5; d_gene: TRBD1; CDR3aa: CASGFASGQVSYEQYF; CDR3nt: TGTGCTAGTGGTTTTGCCTCGGGACAGGTAAGCTACGAGCAGTACTTC
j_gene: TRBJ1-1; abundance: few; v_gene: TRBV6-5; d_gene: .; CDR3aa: CASRGRGRGLRTEAFF; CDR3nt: TGTGCCAGCCGAGGGCGTGGCAGGGGATTGCGCACTGAAGCTTTCTTT
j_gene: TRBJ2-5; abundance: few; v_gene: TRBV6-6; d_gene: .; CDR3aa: CASSYLLREKGETQYF; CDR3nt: TGTGCCAGCAGTTATCTGCTCCGGGAAAAAGGGGAGACCCAGTACTTC
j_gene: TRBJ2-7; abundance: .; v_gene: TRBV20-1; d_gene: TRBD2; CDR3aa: CSAKGLAGGPATYEQYF; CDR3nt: TGCAGTGCTAAAGGACTAGCGGGAGGGCCGGCTACTTACGAGCAGTACTTC
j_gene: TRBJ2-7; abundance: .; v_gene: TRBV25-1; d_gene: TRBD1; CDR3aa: CASSEIPTGDYEQYF; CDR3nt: TGTGCCAGCAGTGAGATTCCGACAGGGGACTACGAGCAGTACTTC
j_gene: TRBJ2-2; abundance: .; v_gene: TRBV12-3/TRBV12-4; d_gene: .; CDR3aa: CASSLRTGELSF; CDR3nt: TGTGCCAGCAGTTTACGGACCGGGGAGCTGTCTTTT
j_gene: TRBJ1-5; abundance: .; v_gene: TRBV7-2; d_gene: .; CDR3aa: CASSPPGGHNQPQHF; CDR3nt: TGTGCCAGCAGCCCGCCGGGGGGCCACAATCAGCCCCAGCATTTT
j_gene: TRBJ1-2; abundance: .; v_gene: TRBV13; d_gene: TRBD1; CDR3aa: CASSFRRTGQDHGYTF; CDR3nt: TGTGCCAGCAGCTTCCGCCGCACGGGACAGGATCATGGCTACACCTTC
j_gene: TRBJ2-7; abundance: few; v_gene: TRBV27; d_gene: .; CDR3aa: CASSGTGTSYTYEQYF; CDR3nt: TGTGCCAGCAGTGGAACAGGGACTTCATACACCTACGAGCAGTACTTC
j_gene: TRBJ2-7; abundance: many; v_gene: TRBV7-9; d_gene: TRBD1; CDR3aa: CASSQNRGRDPHEQYF; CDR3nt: TGTGCCAGCAGCCAGAACAGGGGGCGAGATCCCCACGAGCAGTACTTC
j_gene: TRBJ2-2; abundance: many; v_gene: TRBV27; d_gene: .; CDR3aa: CASSLATGELFF; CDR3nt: TGTGCCAGCAGCTTAGCCACCGGGGAGCTGTTTTTT
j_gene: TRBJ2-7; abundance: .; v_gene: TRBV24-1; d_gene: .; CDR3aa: CATSDFDGQTEEYF; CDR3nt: TGTGCCACCAGTGACTTTGATGGACAGACTGAGGAGTACTTC
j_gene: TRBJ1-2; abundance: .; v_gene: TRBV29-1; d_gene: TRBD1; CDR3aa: CSPNPDRVRHGYTF; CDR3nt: TGCAGCCCCAACCCCGACAGGGTCAGGCATGGCTACACCTTC
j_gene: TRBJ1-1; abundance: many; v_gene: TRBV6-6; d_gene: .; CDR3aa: CASRERAEAFF; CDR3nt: TGTGCCAGCAGGGAACGCGCTGAAGCTTTCTTT
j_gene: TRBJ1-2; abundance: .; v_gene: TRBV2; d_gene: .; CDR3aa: CASGEPLIYTF; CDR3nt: TGTGCCAGCGGTGAACCCCTGATCTACACCTTC
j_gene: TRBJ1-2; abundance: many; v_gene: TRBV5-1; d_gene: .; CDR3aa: CASSLDPELYGYTF; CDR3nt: TGCGCCAGCAGCTTGGACCCAGAGCTCTATGGCTACACCTTC
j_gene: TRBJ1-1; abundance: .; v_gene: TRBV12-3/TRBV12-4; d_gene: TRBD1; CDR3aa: CASSLKLWDRALMNTEAFF; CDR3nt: TGTGCCAGCAGTTTAAAGTTATGGGACAGGGCGCTCATGAACACTGAAGCTTTCTTT
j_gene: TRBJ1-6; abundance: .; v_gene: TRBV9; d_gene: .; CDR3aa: CASSQAVNNSPLHF; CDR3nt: TGTGCCAGCAGCCAAGCTGTTAATAATTCACCCCTCCACTTT
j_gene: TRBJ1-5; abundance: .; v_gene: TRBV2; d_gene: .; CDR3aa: CVSSGQGEVQPQHF; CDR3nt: TGTGTCAGCAGTGGACAAGGGGAGGTTCAGCCCCAGCATTTT
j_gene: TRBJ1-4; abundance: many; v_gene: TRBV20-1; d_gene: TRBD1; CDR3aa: CSAANLGRGLF; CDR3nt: TGCAGTGCTGCTAACTTGGGTAGGGGGCTTTTT
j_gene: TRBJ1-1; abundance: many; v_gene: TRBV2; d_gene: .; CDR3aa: CASTGTPIMNTEAFF; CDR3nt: TGTGCCAGCACTGGGACACCCATCATGAACACTGAAGCTTTCTTT
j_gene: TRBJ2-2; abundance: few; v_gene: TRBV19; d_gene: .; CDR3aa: CASTAIDRDTGELFF; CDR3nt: TGTGCCAGTACCGCGATCGACAGAGACACCGGGGAGCTGTTTTTT
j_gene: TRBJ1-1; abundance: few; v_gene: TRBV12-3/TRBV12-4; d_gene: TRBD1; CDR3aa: CASSLYGTAQEAFF; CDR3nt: TGTGCCAGCAGTTTATATGGGACAGCTCAGGAAGCTTTCTTT
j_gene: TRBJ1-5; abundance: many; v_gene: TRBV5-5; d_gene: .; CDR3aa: CASSRDMGNQPQHF; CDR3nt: TGTGCCAGCAGCCGGGATATGGGCAATCAGCCCCAGCATTTT
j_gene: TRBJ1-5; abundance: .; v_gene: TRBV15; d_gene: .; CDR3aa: CATSSLGTANQPQHF; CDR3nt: TGTGCCACCAGCAGCTTAGGTACAGCTAATCAGCCCCAGCATTTT
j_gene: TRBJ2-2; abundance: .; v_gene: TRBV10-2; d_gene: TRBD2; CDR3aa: CASSYVGLAGANTGELFF; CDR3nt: TGTGCCAGCAGTTACGTGGGACTAGCGGGGGCAAACACCGGGGAGCTGTTTTTT
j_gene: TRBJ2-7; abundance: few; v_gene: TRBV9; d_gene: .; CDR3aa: CASSQFNARASTYEQYF; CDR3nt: TGTGCCAGCAGCCAATTCAATGCCAGGGCGAGTACCTACGAGCAGTACTTC
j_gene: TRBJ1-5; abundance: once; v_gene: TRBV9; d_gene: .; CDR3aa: CASSVGQGTYEHF; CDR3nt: .